These 31 T cell receptor beta chains were all obtained from the same sample, sequenced in a study of T cells in Graves' hyperthyroidism and ophthalmopathy. Template material for amplifying TCR beta CDR3 regions consisted of RNA transcripts. Initially, a first-round RT-PCR of the TCR CDR3 employed the HTBI primer set. TCRdb used MiXCR to reprocess the multiplex PCR reads, holding one entry per CDR3 protein. The sample holds hundreds of thousands of distinct CDR3 sequences; about 45% are singletons and the top ten take less than 9%. What was sequenced was peripheral blood or thyroid tissue (not recorded which). All receptors come from an adult man with Graves' disease, either hyperthyroidism or ophthalmopathy (not recorded which).

This chain links TRBV19 with TRBJ2-7; tentative D call: TRBD1 (6 bases). Looked up from germline, CDR1 is LNHDA and CDR2 is SQIVND (reference sequence). The V and J ends lost 8 bases and 1 base respectively, with 9 bases between them. There are 12 residues in the CDR3. This chain's CDR3 is CASADRSYEQYF. In DNA form, the CDR3 reads TGTGCCAGTGCGGACAGATCCTACGAGCAGTACTTC.

This clonotype was observed many times. The chain has TRBV30 and TRBJ1-6, with D tentatively TRBD1 (6 bases). Looked up from germline, CDR1 is GTSNPN and CDR2 is SVGIG (reference sequence). Trimming took off 0 bases at V and 11 bases at J, with 8 bases between the two ends. The CDR3 covers 12 residues. This chain's CDR3 is CAWSVRDTPLHF. As DNA, the CDR3 is TGTGCCTGGAGTGTACGGGACACACCCCTCCACTTT.

This chain uses TRBV7-2 with TRBJ1-4; tentatively, D is TRBD1 (6 bases). This CDR3 contains 14 residues. The germline gives CDR1 SGHTA, CDR2 FQGNSA. V was pared by 1 base and J by 5 bases, with 8 bases between. The CDR3 DNA reads TGTGCCAGCAGCTTAGTACAGGGCAATGAAAAACTGTTTTTT. Protein: CASSLVQGNEKLFF.

This clonotype was recorded once. The rearrangement joins TRBV20-1 to TRBJ2-7; 8 bases agree with TRBD2. Germline loops: CDR1 DFQATT, CDR2 SNEGSKA (reference sequence). The CDR3 sequence is 13 residues long. The trim removed 3 bases at V and 3 bases at J, leaving 4 bases unmatched. In nucleotides, the CDR3 is TGCAGTGCTAGGACTAGCGCCAGCTACGAGCAGTACTTC. Amino acids: CSARTSASYEQYF.

This clonotype was detected many times. The chain has TRBV7-3 and TRBJ1-2; perhaps TRBD1 as D (5 bases). This CDR3 spans 13 amino acids. Trimming took off 2 bases at V and 7 bases at J, with 11 bases between the two ends. CDR1 SGHTA and CDR2 FQGTGA come from the germline V gene. The CDR3 nucleotides are TGTGCCAGCAGCTTAGAGAGGGGCGTTGGCTACACCTTC. It codes for CASSLERGVGYTF.

The genes are TRBV2 and TRBJ2-5; D is perhaps TRBD2 (5 bases). The V gene's germline CDR1 is SNHLY and CDR2 FYNNEI. V lost 1 base to trimming and J lost 9 bases, with 18 bases between them. The CDR3 consists of 15 residues. CDR3 in DNA: TGTGCCAGCAGTGAAGGAGGGTTCGGCGGTCAGCCCCAGTACTTC. Protein: CASSEGGFGGQPQYF.

This rearrangement joins TRBV12-3 or TRBV12-4 to TRBJ1-2, with TRBD1 identical over 10 bases. Losses at the gene ends were 5 bases for V and 8 bases for J; bases not matched to a gene: 5. The CDR3 runs 13 residues. The CDR3 sequence is CASSGQGGHGYTF. The CDR3 DNA reads as TGTGCCAGCAGTGGACAGGGGGGCCACGGCTACACCTTC.

Note on this clonotype: The CDR3 does not close with the conserved phenylalanine or tryptophan, likely indicating a read error. No DNA is shown, since the ends of the CDR3 on it are uncertain; the CDR3 is the one TCRdb lists. The chain has TRBV10-3 and TRBJ1-2; the D segment call TRBD1 is taken from the table without a DNA check. The germline V gene has CDR1 ENHRY and CDR2 SYGVKD. The CDR3 has 10 amino acids, counting both end residues. The CDR3 region is CATLPGQTTY.

The chain links TRBV2 to TRBJ1-1, with D unclear. Germline V CDR1 and CDR2: SNHLY, FYNNEI. The CDR3 is 11 residues long. CDR3 loop: CANSMNTEAFF. The CDR3 nucleotides are TGTGCTAACAGTATGAACACTGAAGCTTTCTTT.

In its sample, this clonotype was seen many times. The gene calls are TRBV20-1 and TRBJ2-7, with 10 nucleotides matching TRBD1. V lost 6 bases to trimming and J lost 7 bases; unmatched junction nucleotides: 6. Germline CDR1 and CDR2: DFQATT and SNEGSKA (reference sequence). The CDR3 sequence is 12 residues long. The CDR3, as DNA: TGCAGTGCCTCTGACAGGGGGCGTGAGCAGTACTTC. Its translation: CSASDRGREQYF.

Note on this clonotype: With a much larger clone just one base away, this may be a read error. This chain uses TRBV11-2 with TRBJ1-3; D is uncertain. The CDR3 has 14 amino acids. The V end lost 6 bases, the J end lost 2 bases, and 11 bases lay between the germline ends. Germline loops: CDR1 SGHAT, CDR2 FQNNGV. The CDR3 loop is CASRTCKAGNTIYF. The CDR3 nucleotides read TGTGCCAGCAGGACATGCAAGGCTGGAAACACCATATATTTT.

Ten or more counts support this clonotype. CDR3 sequence (DNA): TGTGCCAGCAGCCCCGGGACTAGCGGGAGCTCCTACGAGCAGTACTTC. Amino acid sequence: CASSPGTSGSSYEQYF. The genes are TRBV7-6 and TRBJ2-7; 14 positions match TRBD2. V dropped 5 bases and J dropped 0; count of bases not matched to a gene: 3. CDR3 length equals 16 residues. CDR1 and CDR2 from the germline V gene are SGHVS and FNYEAQ.

This clonotype was counted only a few times. The chain employs TRBV2 and TRBJ1-3; maybe TRBD1 (5 bases). Germline V gene sequence: CDR1 SNHLY, CDR2 FYNNEI. V lost 6 bases, J lost 4 bases, and 13 bases lay in between. The CDR3 has 14 amino acids. The CDR3 spells CASRRQTTGNTIYF. The CDR3 coding sequence is TGTGCCAGCAGAAGACAGACGACAGGAAACACCATATATTTT.

Turning to this clonotype: An end of the junction differs from the germline gene, which may be a read error. CDR3 nucleotides: TGTGCCAGCAGTAAGCCAGGAGGCAATTCACCCCTCCACTTT. This translates into CASSKPGGNSPLHF. The rearrangement links TRBV10-3 to TRBJ1-6, with D uncertain. The CDR3 has 14 residues. Germline V gene sequence: CDR1 ENHRY, CDR2 SYGVKD.

V gene TRBV12-3 or TRBV12-4 combines with J gene TRBJ2-6; D gene ambiguous. V lost 8 bases and J 4 bases, leaving 15 bases between the germline ends. The CDR3 consists of 15 residues. The CDR3 DNA reads as TGTGCCAGCTCACCCACGAGGACCGGGGCCAACGTCCTGACTTTC. As protein: CASSPTRTGANVLTF.

This clonotype has at least ten counts. V gene TRBV29-1 combines with J gene TRBJ1-1; 7 positions match TRBD1. The germline gives CDR1 SQVTM, CDR2 ANQGSEA. This CDR3 contains 13 residues. The V and J ends lost 3 bases and 7 bases, in that order; junction bases with no gene match: 8. This CDR3 reads CSVDGQGDGEAFF. In DNA, the CDR3 is TGCAGCGTTGATGGGCAGGGGGACGGTGAAGCTTTCTTT.

A few counts support this clonotype. The chain has TRBV6-5 and TRBJ1-1, with TRBD1 identical over 7 bases. The V segment lost 6 bases and the J segment 0 bases; nucleotides outside the gene matches: 10. The CDR3 totals 16 residues. Germline lookup yields CDR1 MNHEY and CDR2 SVGAGI. The CDR3 loop reads CASSLPGQLLNTEAFF. The DNA of the CDR3 is TGTGCCAGCAGCCTACCGGGACAGCTGTTGAACACTGAAGCTTTCTTT.

This clonotype was recorded a few times. The chain combines TRBV20-1 with TRBJ1-5; tentative D call: TRBD1 (6 bases). CDR3 length: 14 residues. The V gene's germline CDR1 is DFQATT and CDR2 SNEGSKA (reference sequence). The V end was cut by 3 bases, the J end by 4 bases, with 13 bases between. CDR3 protein: CSARRGGGNQPQHF. CDR3 nucleotides: TGCAGTGCTAGGAGGGGAGGGGGAAATCAGCCCCAGCATTTT.

This clonotype was observed a single time. The chain links TRBV4-1 to TRBJ2-2, with 8 bases aligning to TRBD2. J lost 1 base, V lost 3 bases, and 16 bases had no gene match. The CDR3 length is 20 residues. Germline V CDR1 and CDR2: MGHRA, YSYEKL. In DNA form, the CDR3 reads TGCGCCAGCAGCCAGACCAGACTAGCGACATCTTTCCTGAACACCGGGGAGCTGTTTTTT. Its protein product is CASSQTRLATSFLNTGELFF.

This chain uses TRBV5-4 with TRBJ1-2; D is perhaps TRBD1 (5 bases). Germline values: CDR1 SGHNT, CDR2 YYREEE (reference sequence). The CDR3 covers 13 residues. The ends were cut back, 0 bases at V and 8 bases at J, with 11 bases in the middle. The CDR3 loop reads CASSLVDGGGYTF. Written as DNA, the CDR3 is TGTGCCAGCAGCTTGGTAGACGGGGGAGGCTACACCTTC.

This sequence joins TRBV2 and TRBJ1-5; D is ambiguous. Trimming removed 7 bases from V and 0 bases from J, with 10 bases in between. Germline CDR1 and CDR2: SNHLY and FYNNEI. This CDR3 contains 14 residues. This chain's CDR3 is CASIYRDSNQPQHF. In DNA, the CDR3 is TGTGCCAGCATTTATAGGGATAGCAATCAGCCCCAGCATTTT. Combining the CDR3 with reference TRBV2 and TRBJ1-5 gives the whole variable domain EPEVTQTPSHQVTQMGQEVILRCVPISNHLYFYWYRQILGQKVEFLVSFYNNEISEKSEIFDDQFSVERPDGSNFTLKIRSTKLEDSAMYFCASIYRDSNQPQHFGDGTRLSIL.

About this clonotype itself: Mismatch with germline at one junction end may stem from a read error. This chain joins TRBV20-1 and TRBJ2-5; 10 nucleotides agree with TRBD2. The CDR3 is 16 amino acids. Germline CDR1 is DFQATT and CDR2 is SNEGSKA (reference sequence). The CDR3 here is CSARDLAGGYQEAQYF. As DNA, the CDR3 is TGCAGTGCTAGAGATTTAGCGGGAGGCTACCAAGAGGCCCAGTACTTC.

Of note for this clonotype: Without the conserved terminal phenylalanine or tryptophan, this CDR3 likely stems from a read error. The DNA is omitted, as the CDR3 cannot be located on it reliably, and the CDR3 follows TCRdb's listing. The CDR3 region is CASSWGDTEAL. The chain has TRBV7-2 and TRBJ1-1; TRBD1 is taken as the D call from the table, unchecked against the DNA. The CDR3 region is 11 residues in length, termini included. Germline CDR1 is SGHTA and CDR2 is FQGNSA.

The rearrangement links TRBV24-1 to TRBJ1-2, with 8 nucleotides matching TRBD1. Losses at the gene ends were 4 bases for V and 7 bases for J; bases not matched to a gene: 4. The CDR3 sequence is 13 residues long. CDR1 and CDR2 from the germline V gene are KGHDR and SFDVKD. The CDR3 sequence: CATSESGTGGYTF. The DNA of the CDR3 is TGTGCCACCAGTGAGTCCGGGACAGGTGGCTACACCTTC.

Written as DNA, the CDR3 is TGTGCCAGCAGTTACCGCCACCCGACAGGGGATAATGGCTACACCTTC. Amino acid sequence: CASSYRHPTGDNGYTF. The genes are TRBV6-5 and TRBJ1-2; 8 bases are shared with TRBD1. The CDR3 spans 16 residues. V lost 2 bases to trimming and J lost 6 bases; unmatched junction nucleotides: 11. CDR1 MNHEY and CDR2 SVGAGI come from the germline V gene.

This chain uses TRBV6-5 with TRBJ1-6; D remains ambiguous. Trimming stripped 4 bases from V and 6 bases from J, with 13 bases between. Germline V gene sequence: CDR1 MNHEY, CDR2 SVGAGI. The CDR3 sequence is 15 residues long. CDR3 coding DNA: TGTGCCAGCAGTTTGAACGGGTGGGGTAATTCACCCCTCCACTTT. This encodes CASSLNGWGNSPLHF.

J is TRBJ2-7 and V is TRBV10-3; 7 nucleotides align to TRBD1. V lost 5 bases and J lost 0; bases outside the gene matches: 7. CDR1 ENHRY and CDR2 SYGVKD come from the germline V gene. The CDR3 is made up of 15 amino acids. The CDR3 is CAISPTGHRSYEQYF. Here the CDR3 DNA reads TGTGCCATCAGTCCGACAGGGCATCGCTCCTACGAGCAGTACTTC.

At least ten counts were recorded for this clonotype. V and J are TRBV7-2 and TRBJ1-6; TRBD1 is a possible D gene (5 bases). The CDR3 has 14 residues. Germline assignment: CDR1 SGHTA and CDR2 FQGNSA. Deletions cut 0 bases from V and 9 bases from J, with 9 bases between. CDR3 DNA sequence: TGTGCCAGCAGCTTAGCGGGGGGAGGTTCACCCCTCCACTTT. The encoded protein is CASSLAGGGSPLHF. The entire variable domain, with the rest obtained from reference TRBV7-2 and TRBJ1-6, is as follows: GAGVSQSPSNKVTEKGKDVELRCDPISGHTALYWYRQSLGQGLEFLIYFQGNSAPDKSGLPSDRFSAERTGGSVSTLTIQRTQQEDSAVYLCASSLAGGGSPLHFGNGTRLTVT.

This clonotype was seen many times. The chain links TRBV7-8 to TRBJ1-6, with D possibly matching TRBD1 (6 bases). The CDR3 is 13 amino acids. V lost 8 bases and J lost 6, with 11 bases in between. Per germline, CDR1 SGHVS and CDR2 FQNEAQ. The CDR3 spells CASAGDTNSPLHF. The CDR3 DNA follows: TGTGCCAGCGCTGGGGACACTAATTCACCCCTCCACTTT.

This clonotype showed up many times. The genes are TRBV14 and TRBJ1-5; D gene uncertain. CDR1 is SGHDN, CDR2 FVKESK, per germline. This CDR3 is built from 13 residues. The V end lost 4 bases, the J end lost 7 bases, and 11 bases lay between the germline ends. In nucleotides, the CDR3 is TGTGCCAGCAGCCTGTGGGCAGGCCAGCCCCAGCATTTT. Its translation: CASSLWAGQPQHF.

This clonotype was recorded many times. This sequence joins TRBV5-1 and TRBJ1-1; D perhaps matches TRBD1 (5 bases). Germline values: CDR1 SGHRS, CDR2 YFSETQ. Between the trimmed V and J ends, which lost 3 bases and 8 bases, there was a span of 11 bases. The CDR3 is made up of 12 amino acids. The CDR3 protein is CASSSGRGEAFF. The CDR3, as DNA: TGCGCCAGCAGCTCCGGAAGGGGAGAAGCTTTCTTT.